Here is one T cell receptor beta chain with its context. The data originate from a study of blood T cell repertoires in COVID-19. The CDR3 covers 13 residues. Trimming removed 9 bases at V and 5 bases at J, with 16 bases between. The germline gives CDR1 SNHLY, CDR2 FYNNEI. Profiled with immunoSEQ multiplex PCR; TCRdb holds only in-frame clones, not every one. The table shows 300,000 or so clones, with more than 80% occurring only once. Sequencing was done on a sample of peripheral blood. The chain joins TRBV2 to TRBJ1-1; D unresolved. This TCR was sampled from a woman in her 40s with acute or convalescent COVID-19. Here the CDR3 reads CASQKGGRTEAFF. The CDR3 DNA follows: TGTGCCAGTCAAAAAGGTGGGAGGACTGAAGCTTTCTTT.